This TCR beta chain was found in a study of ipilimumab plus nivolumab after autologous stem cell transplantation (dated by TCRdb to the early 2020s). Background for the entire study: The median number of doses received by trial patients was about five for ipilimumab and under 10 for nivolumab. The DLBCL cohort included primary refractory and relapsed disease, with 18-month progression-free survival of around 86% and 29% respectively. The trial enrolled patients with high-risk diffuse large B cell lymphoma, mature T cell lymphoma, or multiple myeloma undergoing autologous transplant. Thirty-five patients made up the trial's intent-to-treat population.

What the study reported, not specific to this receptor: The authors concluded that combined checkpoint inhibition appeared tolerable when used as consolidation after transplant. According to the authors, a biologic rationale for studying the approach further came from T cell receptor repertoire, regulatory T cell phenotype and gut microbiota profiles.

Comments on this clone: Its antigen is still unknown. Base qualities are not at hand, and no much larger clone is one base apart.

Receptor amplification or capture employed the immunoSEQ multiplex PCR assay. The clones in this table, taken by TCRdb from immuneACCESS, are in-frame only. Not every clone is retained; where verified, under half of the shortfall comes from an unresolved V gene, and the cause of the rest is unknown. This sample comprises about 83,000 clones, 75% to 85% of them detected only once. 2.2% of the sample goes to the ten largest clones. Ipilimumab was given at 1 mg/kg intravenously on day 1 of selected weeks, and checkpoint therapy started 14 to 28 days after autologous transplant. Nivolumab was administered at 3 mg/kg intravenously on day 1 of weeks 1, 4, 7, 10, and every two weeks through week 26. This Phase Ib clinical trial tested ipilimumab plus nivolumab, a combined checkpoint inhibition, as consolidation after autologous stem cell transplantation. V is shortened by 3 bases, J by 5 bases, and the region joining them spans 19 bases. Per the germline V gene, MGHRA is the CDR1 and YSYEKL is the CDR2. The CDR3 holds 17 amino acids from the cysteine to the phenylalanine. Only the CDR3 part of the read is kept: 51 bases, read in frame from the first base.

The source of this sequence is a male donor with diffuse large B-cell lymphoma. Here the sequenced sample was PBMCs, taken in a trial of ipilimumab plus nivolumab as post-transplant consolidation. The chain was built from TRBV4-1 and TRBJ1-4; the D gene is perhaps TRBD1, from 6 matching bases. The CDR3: CASSHGGLGGGNEKLFF. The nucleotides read TGCGCCAGCAGCCATGGCGGGTTGGGAGGGGGAAATGAAAAACTGTTTTTT.